These T cell receptor beta chains were read from a single sample in a study of T-cell reconstitution after alpha-beta-depleted transplantation in children. TCRdb called the PCR reads again in MiXCR, with one record for every CDR3 protein. The data show nearly 20,000 distinct CDR3 sequences, 10% to 15% seen once. The sequenced sample was PBMCs, mostly from graft donor cells, obtained 60 days after TCRalphabeta/CD19-depleted stem cell transplant. Receptors were obtained from a female patient aged 2 to 10 who had a stem cell transplant for congenital amegakaryocytic thrombocytopenia, so the T cells may come from the graft donor. CDR3s include the opening cysteine and the closing phenylalanine or tryptophan. D genes are given only for firm matches. Clone size appears in some rows only: once, few, many, or a class for an expanded clone.

d_gene	v_gene	abundance	j_gene	CDR3aa	CDR3nt
TRBD2	TRBV20-1	many	TRBJ2-3	CSATNRLAGNTDTQYF	TGCAGTGCTACGAATCGACTAGCGGGAAACACAGATACGCAGTATTTT
TRBD2	TRBV5-1	many	TRBJ2-3	CASSPRIAGGPADTQYF	TGCGCCAGCAGCCCGAGAATAGCGGGAGGGCCAGCAGATACGCAGTATTTT
TRBD1	TRBV4-1	-	TRBJ1-6	CASSQDGTGYSPLHF	TGCGCCAGCAGCCAAGACGGGACAGGGTATTCACCCCTCCACTTT
-	TRBV10-3	many	TRBJ2-1	CAITPEPEGNEQFF	TGTGCCATCACGCCGGAACCAGAGGGCAATGAGCAGTTCTTC
-	TRBV20-1	many	TRBJ1-1	CSAESGTSMNTEAFF	TGCAGTGCCGAATCAGGGACCTCCATGAACACTGAAGCTTTCTTT
-	TRBV20-1	many	TRBJ1-2	CSARVGGASYGYTF	TGCAGTGCTAGAGTCGGGGGCGCGAGCTATGGCTACACCTTC
TRBD1	TRBV27	many	TRBJ1-4	CASSFSQGAGEKLFF	TGTGCCAGCAGTTTTTCGCAGGGGGCCGGAGAAAAACTGTTTTTT
-	TRBV6-5	many	TRBJ1-1	CASSLQGQNTEAFF	TGTGCCAGCAGTTTACAGGGCCAGAACACTGAAGCTTTCTTT
TRBD1	TRBV20-1	many	TRBJ1-2	CSARGDSGGYGYTF	TGCAGTGCTAGGGGGGACAGTGGCGGTTATGGCTACACCTTC
-	TRBV4-2	many	TRBJ1-3	CASSQTDSGNTIYF	TGTGCCAGCAGCCAGACGGACTCTGGAAACACCATATATTTT
TRBD1	TRBV3-1	once	TRBJ2-1	CPSSQQMGTGIYNEQFF	TGTCCCAGCAGCCAACAAATGGGGACAGGAATTTACAATGAGCAGTTCTTC
-	TRBV27	many	TRBJ2-7	CASSPWTGYEQYF	TGTGCCAGCAGCCCGTGGACGGGCTACGAGCAGTACTTC
TRBD2	TRBV5-4	-	TRBJ2-1	CASSIGLAENNEQFF	TGTGCCAGCAGCATCGGACTAGCGGAGAACAATGAGCAGTTCTTC
-	TRBV4-1	many	TRBJ2-1	CASSQADGGGVYNEQFF	TGCGCCAGCAGCCAAGCCGACGGGGGCGGGGTCTACAATGAGCAGTTCTTC
-	TRBV7-2	-	TRBJ2-5	CASRTEGEETQYF	TGTGCCAGCAGAACCGAGGGGGAGGAGACCCAGTACTTC
-	TRBV6-4	many	TRBJ2-3	CASSEQPVAEGGDTQYF	TGTGCCAGCAGTGAGCAGCCGGTAGCGGAGGGGGGAGATACGCAGTATTTT
-	TRBV27	many	TRBJ2-5	CASSSNPNWWTQYF	TGTGCCAGCAGTTCTAACCCGAATTGGTGGACCCAGTACTTC
TRBD2	TRBV7-2	many	TRBJ2-7	CASSRRSGSASYEQYF	TGTGCCAGCAGTCGTCGTAGCGGGTCCGCCTCCTACGAGCAGTACTTC
-	TRBV11-2	many	TRBJ2-1	CASRPIGQASVSYNEQFF	TGTGCCAGCAGACCAATCGGGCAGGCTAGCGTCTCCTACAATGAGCAGTTCTTC
TRBD2	TRBV27	many	TRBJ2-3	CASSAIAGARTDTQYF	TGTGCCAGCAGTGCAATAGCGGGAGCCCGCACAGATACGCAGTATTTT
-	TRBV12-3/TRBV12-4	many	TRBJ2-5	CASSLGSETQYF	TGTGCCAGCAGTTTAGGCAGTGAGACCCAGTACTTC
-	TRBV11-2	-	TRBJ2-1	CASSRNEQFF	TGTGCCAGCAGCCGAAATGAGCAGTTCTTC
-	TRBV12-3/TRBV12-4	many	TRBJ2-7	CASSLGRGYEQYF	TGTGCCAGCAGTTTAGGGCGCGGCTACGAGCAGTACTTC
-	TRBV5-1	many	TRBJ2-5	CASREGLQETQYF	TGCGCCAGCAGGGAAGGACTACAAGAGACCCAGTACTTC
TRBD1	TRBV11-1	many	TRBJ2-4	CASSLRPRTGLAKNIQYF	TGTGCCAGCAGCTTAAGACCAAGGACAGGACTAGCCAAAAACATTCAGTACTTC
-	TRBV5-1	many	TRBJ2-2	CASSPRPNTGELFF	TGCGCCAGCAGCCCCAGGCCGAACACCGGGGAGCTGTTTTTT